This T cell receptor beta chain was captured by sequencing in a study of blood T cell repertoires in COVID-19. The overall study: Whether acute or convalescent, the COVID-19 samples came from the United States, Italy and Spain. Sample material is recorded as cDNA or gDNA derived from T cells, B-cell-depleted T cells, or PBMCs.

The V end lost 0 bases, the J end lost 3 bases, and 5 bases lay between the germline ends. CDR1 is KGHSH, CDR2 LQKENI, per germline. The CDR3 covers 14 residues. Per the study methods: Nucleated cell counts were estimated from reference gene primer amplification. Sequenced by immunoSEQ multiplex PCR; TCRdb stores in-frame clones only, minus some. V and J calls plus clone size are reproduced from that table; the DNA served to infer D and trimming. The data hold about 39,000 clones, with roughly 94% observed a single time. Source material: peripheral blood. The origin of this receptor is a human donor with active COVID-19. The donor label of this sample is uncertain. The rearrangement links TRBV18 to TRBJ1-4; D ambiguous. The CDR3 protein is CASSPPASNEKLFF. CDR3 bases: TGTGCCAGCTCACCACCGGCATCTAATGAAAAACTGTTTTTT.